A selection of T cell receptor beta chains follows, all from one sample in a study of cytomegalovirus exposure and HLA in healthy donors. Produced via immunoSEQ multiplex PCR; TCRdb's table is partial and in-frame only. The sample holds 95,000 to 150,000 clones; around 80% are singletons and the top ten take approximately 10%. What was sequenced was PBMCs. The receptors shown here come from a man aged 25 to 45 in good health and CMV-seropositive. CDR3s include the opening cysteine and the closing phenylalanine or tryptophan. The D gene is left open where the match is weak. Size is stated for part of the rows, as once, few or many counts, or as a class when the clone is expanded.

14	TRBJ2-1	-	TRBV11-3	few	CASSLGASRDEQFF	TGTGCCAGCAGCTTAGGGGCTAGCCGGGATGAGCAGTTCTTC
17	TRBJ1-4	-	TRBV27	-	CASSSTARTYPNEKLFF	TGTGCCAGCAGTTCCACCGCCCGGACATATCCTAATGAAAAACTGTTTTTT
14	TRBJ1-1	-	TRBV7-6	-	CASSLNRVGTEAFF	TGTGCCAGCAGCTTAAACAGGGTTGGAACTGAAGCTTTCTTT
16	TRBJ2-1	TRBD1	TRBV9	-	CASSVALTGGYNEQFF	TGTGCCAGCAGCGTAGCTTTGACAGGGGGCTACAATGAGCAGTTCTTC
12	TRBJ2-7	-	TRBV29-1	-	CSVGQIPEEQYF	TGCAGCGTTGGACAGATCCCTGAGGAGCAGTACTTC
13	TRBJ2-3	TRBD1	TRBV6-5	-	CASRDRGTDTQYF	TGTGCCAGCAGGGACAGGGGCACAGATACGCAGTATTTT
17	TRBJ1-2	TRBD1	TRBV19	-	CASSRRDRGPGNYGYTF	TGTGCCAGTAGTAGAAGGGACAGGGGTCCCGGGAACTATGGCTACACCTTC
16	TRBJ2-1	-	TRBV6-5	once	CASGSGVVYSYNEQFF	TGTGCCAGCGGTTCCGGGGTAGTTTACTCCTACAATGAGCAGTTCTTC
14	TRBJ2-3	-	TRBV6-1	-	CASGGGDSSDTQYF	TGTGCCAGCGGGGGAGGAGATAGTTCAGATACGCAGTATTTT
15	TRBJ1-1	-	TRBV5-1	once	CASSLVAGTNTEAFF	TGCGCCAGCAGCTTGGTTGCGGGGACGAACACTGAAGCTTTCTTT
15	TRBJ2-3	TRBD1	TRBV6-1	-	CASSFGDRATDTQYF	TGTGCCAGCAGTTTCGGCGACAGGGCTACAGATACGCAGTATTTT
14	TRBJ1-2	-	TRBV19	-	CASSIEAGLYGYTF	TGTGCCAGTAGTATAGAGGCAGGGCTCTATGGCTACACCTTC
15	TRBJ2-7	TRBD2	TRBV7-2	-	CASRPLAGISGEQYF	TGTGCCAGCAGACCACTAGCGGGCATATCTGGGGAGCAGTACTTC
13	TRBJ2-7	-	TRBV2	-	CASSEEAGYEQYF	TGTGCCAGCAGTGAAGAGGCAGGGTACGAGCAGTACTTC